The clone carrying this TCR beta chain has at least ten counts. Axillary draining lymph nodes of breast cancer patients supplied the node samples. The data stem from a study of breast tumors, draining lymph nodes, adjacent tissues. Germline values: CDR1 LNHDA, CDR2 SQIVND (reference sequence). This CDR3 is 17 amino acids long. V lost 3 bases and J lost 6, with 20 bases in between. From the multiplex PCR reads, TCRdb called clonotypes with MiXCR, one entry per CDR3 protein. This repertoire shows 200,000 or so distinct CDR3 sequences, around 33% found once; its top ten account for roughly 4%. Material: axillary lymph node tissue. The chain carries TRBV19 and TRBJ1-4, with D tentatively TRBD1 (6 bases). The receptor was derived from a female donor with breast cancer. Some clones in this sample may be carry-over from other donors' samples. The CDR3 region has the DNA TGTGCCAGTAGTATCCCGGCGGGGGACATCTTTGATGAAAAACTGTTTTTT. The encoded protein is CASSIPAGDIFDEKLFF.